This TCR beta chain was identified during a study of T-cell reconstitution after alpha-beta-depleted transplantation in children. Preparation of the TCRbeta library involved a method that used unique molecular identifiers. TCRdb fed the PCR reads into MiXCR, producing one record per CDR3 protein. This sample has over 400,000 distinct CDR3 sequences, with approximately 13% found just once. This clonotype was counted at least ten times. The CDR3 spans 15 residues. V was trimmed by 0 bases and J by 4 bases, leaving 13 bases between them. Germline V gene lookup returns CDR1 SGHNT and CDR2 YENEEA. The chain couples TRBV11-3 to TRBJ2-7; tentatively, D is TRBD2 (6 bases). This receptor was obtained from a human donor who donated a stem cell graft to a child with combined immunodeficiency. This specimen was PBMCs from the stem cell graft donor, taken from the stem cell graft. CDR3 region: CASSLDGTRMYEQYF. CDR3 coding DNA: TGTGCCAGCAGCTTAGATGGGACTCGAATGTACGAGCAGTACTTC.